This T cell receptor (beta chain) was identified during a study of control samples from healthy donors and cancer patients. Data came from immunoSEQ multiplex PCR; TCRdb stores just in-frame clones and leaves some out. The sample has about 160,000 clones, roughly 90% seen once. In its sample, this clone was seen a few times. The CDR3 is 14 amino acids. Trimming cost V 3 bases and J 7 bases, with 12 bases left between them. Germline V CDR1 and CDR2: LNHNV, YYDKDF (reference sequence). The chain recombines TRBV15 with TRBJ1-4; D may be TRBD1 (6 bases). The TCR was taken from a woman younger than 45 in good health. Input material: blood. CDR3 in amino acids: CATSSHNRAEKLFF. As DNA, the CDR3 is TGTGCCACCAGCAGCCATAACAGGGCTGAAAAACTGTTTTTT.